This T cell receptor beta chain was sequenced in a study of human T cells and chemical hapten exposure. Points from the study as a whole: No change in TCRs above 1 in 1000 frequency was produced by DPC sensitization. There were significantly more large CDR3 similarity clusters among expanded TCRs than among controls.

With respect to this clonotype: As yet, its antigen is unknown.

TCRdb redid the calling of the RACE reads with MiXCR, one entry per CDR3 protein. The repertoire has under 300,000 distinct CDR3 sequences, roughly 7.7% of them found once; the top ten carry about 1.2%. Time point described: pre-sensitization, week 0. Treatment here: therapeutic diphenylcyclopropenone sensitization with weekly scalp DPC. Blood draws preceded each patch test application. The junction had 9 bases not matched to a gene; V was cut back by 6 bases and J by 10 bases. The CDR3 has 14 residues. The sequencing here drew on whole blood, taken in connection with sensitization to the hapten diphenylcyclopropenone (DPC). This TCR derives from a man aged 18 to 29 with alopecia areata. Some clones in this sample may be carry-over from other donors' samples. V gene TRBV12-3 or TRBV12-4 combines with J gene TRBJ1-6; TRBD1 matches 7 bases. CDR3: CASSPGTVKSPLHF. CDR3 in DNA: TGTGCCAGCAGCCCTGGGACAGTGAAATCACCCCTCCACTTT.